The clone carrying this T cell receptor (beta chain) was recorded a few times. The antigen is not known. This entry is derived from a study of cytomegalovirus exposure and HLA in healthy donors. Germline loops: CDR1 LNHDA, CDR2 SQIVND (reference sequence). Losses at the gene ends were 8 bases for V and 0 bases for J; bases not matched to a gene: 3. The CDR3 sequence is 14 residues long. The PCR contained 60 Vbeta and 13 Jbeta primers. Data came from immunoSEQ multiplex PCR; TCRdb stores just in-frame clones and leaves some out. Of 250,000 or so clones in the sample, approximately 81% were seen once. The study, taken as a whole, reports: A later analysis associated 15,000 to 20,000 TCR beta sequences with HLA alleles at a 0.05 false discovery rate.

The sample was PBMCs. The receptor comes from a human donor in good health. The V gene is TRBV19, the J gene TRBJ1-5, with 8 bases lining up with TRBD1. The CDR3 sequence: CASRTGHSNQPQHF. CDR3 DNA: TGTGCCAGTCGGACAGGGCATAGCAATCAGCCCCAGCATTTT.